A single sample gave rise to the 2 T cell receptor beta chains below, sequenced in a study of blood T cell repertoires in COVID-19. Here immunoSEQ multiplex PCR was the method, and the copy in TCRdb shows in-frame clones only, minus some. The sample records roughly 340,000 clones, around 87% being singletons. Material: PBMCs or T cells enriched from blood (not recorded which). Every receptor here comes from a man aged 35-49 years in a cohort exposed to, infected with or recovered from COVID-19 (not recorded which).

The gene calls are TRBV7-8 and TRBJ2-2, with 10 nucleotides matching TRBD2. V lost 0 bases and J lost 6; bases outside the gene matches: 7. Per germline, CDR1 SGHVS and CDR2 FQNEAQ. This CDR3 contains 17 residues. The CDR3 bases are TGTGCCAGCAGCTTAGCGCTAGCGGGAGTCTTCCCCGGGGAGCTGTTTTTT. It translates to CASSLALAGVFPGELFF.

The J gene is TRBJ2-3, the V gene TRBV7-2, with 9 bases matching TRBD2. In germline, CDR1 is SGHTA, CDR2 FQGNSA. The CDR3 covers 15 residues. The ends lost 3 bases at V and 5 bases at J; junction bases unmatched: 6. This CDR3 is CASSFPLAGVDTQYF. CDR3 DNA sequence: TGTGCCAGCAGCTTCCCCTTAGCGGGAGTAGATACGCAGTATTTT.